What follows are 17 T cell receptor beta chains derived from one specimen sequenced in a study of regulatory T cells in long-lasting Graves disease. The time point: newly diagnosed GD, antithyroid drugs for less than 3 months. The TCR library was made from RNA that had been extracted from PBMCs in TRIzol. According to the study, TCR beta libraries were built with iRepertoire HTBI primers and CDR3-region Arm-PCR. Using its own MiXCR run on the multiplex PCR reads, TCRdb lists one record per CDR3 protein. Of about 430,000 distinct CDR3 sequences in the sample, roughly 15% are singletons; the top ten hold under 9%. This same sample was also part of a study on T cells in Graves' hyperthyroidism and ophthalmopathy.

The sample here was peripheral blood mononuclear cells (PBMCs), taken at new diagnosis, from a patient treated with antithyroid drugs. These receptors came from a woman aged 40-49 years with Graves disease.

There are a few counts of this clonotype. The rearrangement uses TRBV30 and TRBJ1-5; D remains ambiguous. CDR1 GTSNPN and CDR2 SVGIG come from the germline V gene (reference sequence). Trimming pared 2 bases from V and 3 bases from J, leaving 17 bases between. The CDR3 has 16 residues. Written as DNA, the CDR3 is TGTGCCTGGAGTCCTTCCGTCGGACGGTTCAATCAGCCCCAGCATTTT. Protein: CAWSPSVGRFNQPQHF.

Turning to this clonotype: A far larger clone differs by one base, so this is likely a read error. Written as DNA, the CDR3 is TGTGCCAGCAGCCCAAGGGGCAGGGTCTCCTACGAGCAGTACTTC. As protein: CASSPRGRVSYEQYF. This chain links TRBV7-8 with TRBJ2-7, with D tentatively TRBD1 (5 bases). CDR3 length: 15 residues. Between the trimmed V and J ends, which lost 5 bases and 0 bases, there was a span of 14 bases. Germline CDR1 and CDR2: SGHVS and FQNEAQ.

This clonotype was observed at least ten times. The chain joins TRBV29-1 to TRBJ2-1; maybe TRBD2 (6 bases). The germline V and J ends were trimmed by 3 bases and 9 bases, with 15 bases remaining between them. In germline, CDR1 is SQVTM, CDR2 ANQGSEA. CDR3 length: 13 amino acids. CDR3 bases: TGCAGCGTTGAGTGGAGGGCCGGGAGTGAGCAGTTCTTC. Its translation: CSVEWRAGSEQFF.

Details on this clonotype: With a much larger clone just one base away, this may be a read error. The chain is built from TRBV20-1 and TRBJ2-3; D might be TRBD1 (5 bases). This CDR3 is built from 12 residues. Germline values: CDR1 DFQATT, CDR2 SNEGSKA (reference sequence). The CDR3 spells CSARGQTGTQYF. The CDR3 region has the DNA TGCAGTGCTAGAGGGCAAACAGGTACGCAGTATTTT.

This clonotype appeared many times. This chain connects TRBV11-2 to TRBJ2-2, with 10 bases identical to TRBD1. Germline V gene lookup returns CDR1 SGHAT and CDR2 FQNNGV. The CDR3 is made up of 16 amino acids. After removal of 6 bases from V and 3 bases from J, the junction contained 7 bases not matched to a gene. CDR3 amino acids: CASRRLGTGDTGELFF. CDR3 in DNA: TGTGCCAGCAGACGACTCGGGACAGGGGACACCGGGGAGCTGTTTTTT.

This clonotype was counted at least ten times. The chain couples TRBV19 to TRBJ2-4, with 9 nucleotides matching TRBD2. CDR3 size: 16 residues. J lost 8 bases, V lost 3 bases, and 11 bases had no gene match. The germline CDR1 and CDR2 sequences are LNHDA and SQIVND (reference sequence). The CDR3 spells CASSIPFASGKDIQYF. For the CDR3, the DNA is TGTGCCAGTAGTATCCCTTTCGCTAGCGGGAAAGACATTCAGTACTTC.

V is TRBV20-1 and J is TRBJ2-5, with 11 bases that match TRBD2. CDR1 is DFQATT, CDR2 SNEGSKA, per germline (reference sequence). V dropped 2 bases and J dropped 5; count of bases not matched to a gene: 16. The CDR3 length is 18 residues. CDR3 nucleotides: TGCAGTGCTAGACCCCCCGGACTAGCGGGCGTGAGGGGGGAGACCCAGTACTTC. This encodes CSARPPGLAGVRGETQYF.

The sample holds many counts of this clonotype. The CDR3 region is CASSLRSSGRGGNEQFF. The CDR3 nucleotides read TGTGCCAGCAGCTTGCGATCTAGCGGGAGGGGTGGCAATGAGCAGTTCTTC. The chain couples TRBV7-2 to TRBJ2-1, with 12 nucleotides matching TRBD2. Germline V CDR1 and CDR2: SGHTA, FQGNSA. The V segment lost 3 bases and the J segment 6 bases; nucleotides outside the gene matches: 9. The CDR3 contains 17 residues.

In its sample, this clonotype was seen many times. The V gene is TRBV6-2 or TRBV6-3, the J gene TRBJ1-5; the match to TRBD1 covers 10 bases. Trimming at V came to 8 bases and at J to 2 bases, leaving 6 bases not matched to a gene. Looked up from germline, CDR1 is MNHEY and CDR2 is SVGEGT. This CDR3 spans 15 amino acids. The DNA for the CDR3 is TGTGCCAGCCTCCGGACAGGGGGTCGCAATCAGCCCCAGCATTTT. Its protein product is CASLRTGGRNQPQHF.

With regard to this clonotype: No conserved phenylalanine or tryptophan is present at the end of the CDR3, so a read error is the likely explanation. It is unclear where the CDR3 begins or ends on the DNA, so no DNA is shown, and the CDR3 is as TCRdb lists it. V usage is TRBV11-3 and J usage is TRBJ2-7; TRBD2, the D gene given by the table, was not confirmed from the DNA. From germline, CDR1 is SGHNT and CDR2 YENEEA. Including both end residues, the CDR3 is 11 amino acids long. This chain's CDR3 is CASSPKWDKAG.

The CDR3 protein is CAIGATGGYTF. The CDR3 coding sequence is TGTGCCATAGGCGCTACCGGTGGCTACACCTTC. This chain connects TRBV2 to TRBJ1-2; D unresolved. Deletions cut 10 bases from V and 7 bases from J, with 13 bases between. CDR3 length: 11 amino acids. CDR1 and CDR2 from the germline V gene are SNHLY and FYNNEI.

This clonotype was detected a few times. CDR3 DNA sequence: TGTGCCAGCAGTGAAAGAGTGTGGGGACAGAATTCCCACGAGCAGTACTTC. This gives the protein CASSERVWGQNSHEQYF. The chain joins TRBV6-2 or TRBV6-3 to TRBJ2-7; 7 bases are shared with TRBD1. Trimming removed 5 bases from V and 5 bases from J; junction bases left unmatched: 18. This CDR3 is built from 17 residues. Germline V lookup: CDR1 MNHEY, CDR2 SVGEGT.

This clonotype was observed at least ten times. This rearrangement joins TRBV7-9 to TRBJ2-2; TRBD1 is a possible D gene (6 bases). V was trimmed by 6 bases and J by 5 bases, leaving 10 bases between them. The length of the CDR3 is 13 residues. Germline CDR1 and CDR2: SEHNR and FQNEAQ (reference sequence). The CDR3 protein is CASRFTGTGELFF. CDR3 bases: TGTGCCAGCAGATTCACAGGGACCGGGGAGCTGTTTTTT.

This clonotype was observed a few times. A much larger clone sits a single nucleotide away, making a read error possible. This chain's CDR3 is CASSSGQGDEKLFF. For the CDR3, the DNA is TGTGCCAGCAGCTCCGGACAGGGGGATGAAAAACTGTTTTTT. The chain carries TRBV11-3 and TRBJ1-4; 10 bases match TRBD1. Germline CDR1 SGHNT, CDR2 YENEEA. Losses at the gene ends were 4 bases for V and 6 bases for J; bases not matched to a gene: 2. The CDR3 has 14 residues.

There are many counts of this clonotype. The chain employs TRBV12-5 and TRBJ2-2, with a weak D call TRBD1 (6 bases). Trimming removed 7 bases at V and 7 bases at J, with 19 bases between. This CDR3 is 15 amino acids long. Germline CDR1 reads LGHNT; CDR2 reads FRNRAP. The CDR3 DNA sequence: TGTGCTAGTGCCCACGGTAGAGGGGGTTTCGGGGAGCTGTTTTTT. Its translation: CASAHGRGGFGELFF.

This clonotype appeared a single time. The chain carries TRBV20-1 and TRBJ2-7, with 12 bases fitting TRBD2. Per germline, CDR1 DFQATT and CDR2 SNEGSKA (reference sequence). Trimming took 1 base from V and 4 from J; bases not matched to a gene: 5. This CDR3 spans 15 amino acids. As DNA, the CDR3 is TGCAGTGCTAGAGGGACTAGCGGGACTATATACGAGCAGTACTTC. Encoded protein: CSARGTSGTIYEQYF.

As concerns this clonotype: Without the conserved terminal phenylalanine or tryptophan, this CDR3 likely stems from a read error. This chain links TRBV15 with TRBJ2-1, with 8 bases aligning to TRBD2. Germline-derived CDR1 and CDR2 are LNHNV and YYDKDF (reference sequence). With 3 bases clipped from V and 7 bases from J, the junction kept 11 bases outside the gene matches. This CDR3 has 16 amino acids. Here the CDR3 DNA reads TGTGCCACCAGCAGGTCAGGAGGACTAGCAGGGAATGAGCAGTTCCTC. It encodes CATSRSGGLAGNEQFL.